The 3 T cell receptor beta chains in this list originate from one sample, sequenced in a study of blood T cell repertoires in COVID-19. The data were produced by immunoSEQ multiplex PCR, yet TCRdb's version contains in-frame clones alone and is incomplete. The sample gives roughly 160,000 clones, roughly 84% of which show up once; about 11% is in the top ten. The source material was peripheral blood. The source of these receptors is a man between 70 and 80 years old with active or convalescent COVID-19.

The rearrangement joins TRBV5-1 to TRBJ2-3; tentative D call: TRBD2 (6 bases). The germline V and J ends were trimmed by 7 bases and 1 base, with 10 bases remaining between them. The V gene's germline CDR1 is SGHRS and CDR2 YFSETQ. The CDR3 is 13 residues long. CDR3 amino acids: CASQEGGTDTQYF. CDR3 nucleotide sequence: TGCGCCAGCCAGGAGGGCGGCACAGATACGCAGTATTTT.

This chain connects TRBV7-8 to TRBJ1-1, with D possibly TRBD1 on 6 matching bases. Looked up from germline, CDR1 is SGHVS and CDR2 is FQNEAQ. The CDR3 is 15 residues long. Trimming pared 8 bases from V and 2 bases from J, leaving 18 bases between. Here the CDR3 DNA reads TGTGCCAGCCGTGGAGGGGGGGTCTATAACACTGAAGCTTTCTTT. It specifies CASRGGGVYNTEAFF.

The chain links TRBV6-5 to TRBJ1-1, with a tentative D call TRBD1 (6 bases). V was pared by 8 bases and J by 0 bases, with 13 bases between. The CDR3 is made up of 14 amino acids. Germline-derived CDR1 and CDR2 are MNHEY and SVGAGI. CDR3 nucleotide sequence: TGTGCCAGCGGCTTGGGGGCGATGAACACTGAAGCTTTCTTT. As protein: CASGLGAMNTEAFF.